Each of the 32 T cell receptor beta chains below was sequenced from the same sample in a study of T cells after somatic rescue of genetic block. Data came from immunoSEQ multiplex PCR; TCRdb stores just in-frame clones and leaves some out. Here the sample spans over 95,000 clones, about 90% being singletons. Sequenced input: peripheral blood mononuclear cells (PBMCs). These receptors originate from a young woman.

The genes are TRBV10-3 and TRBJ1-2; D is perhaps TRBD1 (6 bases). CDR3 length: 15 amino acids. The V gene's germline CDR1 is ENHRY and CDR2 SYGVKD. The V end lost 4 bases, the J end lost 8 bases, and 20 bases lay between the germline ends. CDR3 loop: CAISGKTGSWIGYTF. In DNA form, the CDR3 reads TGTGCCATCAGTGGAAAGACAGGCAGCTGGATCGGCTACACCTTC.

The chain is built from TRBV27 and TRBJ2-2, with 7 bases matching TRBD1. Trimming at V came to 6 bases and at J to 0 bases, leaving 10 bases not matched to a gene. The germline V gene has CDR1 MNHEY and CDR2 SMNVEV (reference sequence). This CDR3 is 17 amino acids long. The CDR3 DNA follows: TGTGCCAGCAGCCGTGGGTTCGGGACAGCGAACACCGGGGAGCTGTTTTTT. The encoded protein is CASSRGFGTANTGELFF.

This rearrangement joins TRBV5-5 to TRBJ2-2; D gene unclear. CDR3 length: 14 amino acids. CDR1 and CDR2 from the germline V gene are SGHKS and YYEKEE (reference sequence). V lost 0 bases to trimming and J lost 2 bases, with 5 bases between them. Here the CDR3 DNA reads TGTGCCAGCAGCTTGGACACAAACACCGGGGAGCTGTTTTTT. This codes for CASSLDTNTGELFF.

The CDR3 reads CASRASPGQGNIQYF. As DNA, the CDR3 is TGTGCCAGCAGGGCAAGCCCGGGACAGGGGAACATTCAGTACTTC. The chain couples TRBV7-3 to TRBJ2-4; 10 nucleotides agree with TRBD1. CDR1 is SGHTA and CDR2 is FQGTGA in the germline V gene. This CDR3 region has 15 residues. V lost 6 bases and J lost 7; bases outside the gene matches: 9.

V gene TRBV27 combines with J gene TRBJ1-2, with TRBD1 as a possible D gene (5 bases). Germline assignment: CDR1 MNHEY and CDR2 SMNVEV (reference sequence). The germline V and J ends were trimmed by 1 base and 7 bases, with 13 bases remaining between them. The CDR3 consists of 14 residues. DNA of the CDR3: TGTGCCAGCAGTTTATTGCGGGGGGTGACTGGCTACACCTTC. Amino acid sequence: CASSLLRGVTGYTF.

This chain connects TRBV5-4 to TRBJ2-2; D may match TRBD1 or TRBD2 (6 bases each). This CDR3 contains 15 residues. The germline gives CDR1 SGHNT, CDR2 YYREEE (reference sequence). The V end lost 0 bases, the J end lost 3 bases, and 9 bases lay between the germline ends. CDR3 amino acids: CASSLVRGDTGELFF. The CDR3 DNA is TGTGCCAGCAGCTTGGTTAGGGGGGACACCGGGGAGCTGTTTTTT.

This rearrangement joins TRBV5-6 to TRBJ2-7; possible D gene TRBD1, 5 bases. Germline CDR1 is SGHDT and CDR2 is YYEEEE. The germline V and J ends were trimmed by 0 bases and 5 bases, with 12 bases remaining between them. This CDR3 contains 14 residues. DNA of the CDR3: TGTGCCAGCAGCTTGGGGGCAGGGTCCCACGAGCAGTACTTC. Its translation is CASSLGAGSHEQYF.

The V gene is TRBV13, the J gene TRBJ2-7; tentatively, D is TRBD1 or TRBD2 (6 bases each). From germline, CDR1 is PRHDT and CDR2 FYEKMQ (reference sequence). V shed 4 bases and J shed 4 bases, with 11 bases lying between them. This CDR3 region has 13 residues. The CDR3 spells CASSSTGAYEQYF. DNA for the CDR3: TGTGCCAGCAGCTCAACGGGGGCGTACGAGCAGTACTTC.

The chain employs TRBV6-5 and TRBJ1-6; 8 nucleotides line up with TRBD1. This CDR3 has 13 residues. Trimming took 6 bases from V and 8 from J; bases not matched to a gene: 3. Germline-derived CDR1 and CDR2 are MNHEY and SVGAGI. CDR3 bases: TGTGCCAGCAGCGACAGGGGACATTCACCCCTCCACTTT. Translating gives CASSDRGHSPLHF.

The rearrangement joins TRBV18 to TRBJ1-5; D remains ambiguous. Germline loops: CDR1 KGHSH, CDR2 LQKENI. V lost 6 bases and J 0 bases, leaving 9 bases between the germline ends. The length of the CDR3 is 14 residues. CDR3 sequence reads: CASSQEDSNQPQHF. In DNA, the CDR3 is TGTGCCAGCTCCCAAGAGGATAGCAATCAGCCCCAGCATTTT.

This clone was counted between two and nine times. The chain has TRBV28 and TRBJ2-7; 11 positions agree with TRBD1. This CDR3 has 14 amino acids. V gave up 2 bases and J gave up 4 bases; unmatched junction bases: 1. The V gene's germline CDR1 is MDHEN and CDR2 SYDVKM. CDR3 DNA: TGTGCCAGCAGTTTAAGGGACAGGGGGTACGAGCAGTACTTC. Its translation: CASSLRDRGYEQYF.

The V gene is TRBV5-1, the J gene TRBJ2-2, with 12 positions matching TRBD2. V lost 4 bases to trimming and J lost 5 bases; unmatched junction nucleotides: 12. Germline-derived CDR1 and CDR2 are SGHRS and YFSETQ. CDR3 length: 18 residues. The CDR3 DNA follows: TGCGCCAGCAGCCCTAGCGGGGGGGCCGCTGGGAATACCGGGGAGCTGTTTTTT. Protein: CASSPSGGAAGNTGELFF.

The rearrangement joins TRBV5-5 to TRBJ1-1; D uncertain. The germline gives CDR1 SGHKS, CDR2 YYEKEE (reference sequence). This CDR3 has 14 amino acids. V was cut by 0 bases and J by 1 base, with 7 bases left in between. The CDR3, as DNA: TGTGCCAGCAGCTTGGGGGCAGGGAACACTGAAGCTTTCTTT. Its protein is CASSLGAGNTEAFF.

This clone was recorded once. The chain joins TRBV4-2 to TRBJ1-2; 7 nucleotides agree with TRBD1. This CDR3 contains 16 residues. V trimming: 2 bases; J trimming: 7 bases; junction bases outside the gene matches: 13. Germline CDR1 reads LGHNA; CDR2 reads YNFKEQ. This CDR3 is CASSQPGTVSPGGYTF. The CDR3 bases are TGTGCCAGCAGCCAACCGGGGACAGTTTCGCCGGGTGGCTACACCTTC.

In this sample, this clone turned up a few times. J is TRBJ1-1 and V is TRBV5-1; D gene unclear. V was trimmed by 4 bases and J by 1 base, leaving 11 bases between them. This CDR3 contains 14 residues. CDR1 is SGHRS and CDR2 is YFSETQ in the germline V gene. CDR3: CASSILEPNTEAFF. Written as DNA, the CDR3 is TGCGCCAGCAGCATCTTAGAGCCGAACACTGAAGCTTTCTTT.

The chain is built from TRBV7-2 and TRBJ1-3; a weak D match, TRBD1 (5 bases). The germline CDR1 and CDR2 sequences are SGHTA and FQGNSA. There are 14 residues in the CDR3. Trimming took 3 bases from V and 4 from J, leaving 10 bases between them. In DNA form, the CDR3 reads TGTGCCAGCAGCTTTCGCAGGGAGGGAAACACCATATATTTT. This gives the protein CASSFRREGNTIYF.

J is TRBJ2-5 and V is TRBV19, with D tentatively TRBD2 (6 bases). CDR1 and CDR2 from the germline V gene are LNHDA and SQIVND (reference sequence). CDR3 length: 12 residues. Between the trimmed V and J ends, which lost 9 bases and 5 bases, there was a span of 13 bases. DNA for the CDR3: TGTGCCAGCAGCAAGGGAGGCGAGACCCAGTACTTC. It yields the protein CASSKGGETQYF.

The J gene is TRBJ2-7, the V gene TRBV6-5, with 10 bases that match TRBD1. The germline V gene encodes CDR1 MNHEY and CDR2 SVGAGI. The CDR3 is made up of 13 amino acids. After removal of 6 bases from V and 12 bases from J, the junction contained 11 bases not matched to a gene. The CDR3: CASSKGQGPGRYF. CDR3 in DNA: TGTGCCAGCAGCAAGGGACAGGGGCCGGGACGGTACTTC.

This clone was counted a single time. Written as DNA, the CDR3 is TGTGCCAGCAGCTTTATGGGGGCCGGGAATGAGCAGTTCTTC. Translation: CASSFMGAGNEQFF. The chain carries TRBV11-3 and TRBJ2-1, with D maybe TRBD1 (6 bases). The V end lost 3 bases, the J end lost 7 bases, and 13 bases lay between the germline ends. This CDR3 contains 14 residues. Looked up from germline, CDR1 is SGHNT and CDR2 is YENEEA.

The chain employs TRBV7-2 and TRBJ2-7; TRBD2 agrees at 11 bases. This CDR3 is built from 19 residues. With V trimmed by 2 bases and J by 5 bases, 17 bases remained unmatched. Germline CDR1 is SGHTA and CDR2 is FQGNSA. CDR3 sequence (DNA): TGTGCCAGCAGCTTATGGTCCAATAGCGGGGGGGCTACCGGGAACGAGCAGTACTTC. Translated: CASSLWSNSGGATGNEQYF.

CDR3 DNA: TGTGCCACCAGCAGAGGTGGTGGGATTCGCACAGATACGCAGTATTTT. As protein: CATSRGGGIRTDTQYF. V is TRBV15 and J is TRBJ2-3; no clear D. The length of the CDR3 is 16 residues. The germline V gene encodes CDR1 LNHNV and CDR2 YYDKDF (reference sequence). V was trimmed by 1 base and J by 1 base, leaving 12 bases between them.

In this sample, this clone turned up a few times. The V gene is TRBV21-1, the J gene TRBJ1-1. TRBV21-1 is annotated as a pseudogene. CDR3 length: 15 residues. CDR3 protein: CASSKWRRLNTEAFF. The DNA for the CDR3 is TGTGCCAGCAGCAAGTGGAGACGGCTCAACACTGAAGCTTTCTTT.

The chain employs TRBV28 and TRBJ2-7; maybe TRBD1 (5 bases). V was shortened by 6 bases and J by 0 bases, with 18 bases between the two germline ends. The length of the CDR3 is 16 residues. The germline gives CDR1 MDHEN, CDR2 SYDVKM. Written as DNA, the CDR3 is TGTGCCAGCAGGCCTACAGGATTCTTAAGCTCCTACGAGCAGTACTTC. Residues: CASRPTGFLSSYEQYF.

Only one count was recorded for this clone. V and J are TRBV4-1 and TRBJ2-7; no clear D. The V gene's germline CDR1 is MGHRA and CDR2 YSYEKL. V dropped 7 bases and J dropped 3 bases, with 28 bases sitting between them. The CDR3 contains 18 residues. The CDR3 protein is CASTPFDFQDRNYYEQYF. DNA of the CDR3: TGCGCCAGCACCCCATTTGACTTCCAGGACCGAAACTACTACGAGCAGTACTTC.

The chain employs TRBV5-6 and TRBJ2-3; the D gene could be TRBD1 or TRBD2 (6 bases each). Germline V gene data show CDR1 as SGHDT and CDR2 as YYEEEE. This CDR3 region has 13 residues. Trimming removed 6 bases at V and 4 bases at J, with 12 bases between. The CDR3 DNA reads TGTGCCAGCACCCCGAGGGGGGCAGATACGCAGTATTTT. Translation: CASTPRGADTQYF.

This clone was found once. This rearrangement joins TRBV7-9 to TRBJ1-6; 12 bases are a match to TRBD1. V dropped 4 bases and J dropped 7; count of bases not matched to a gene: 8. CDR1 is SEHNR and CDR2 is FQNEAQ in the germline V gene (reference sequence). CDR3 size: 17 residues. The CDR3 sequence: CASSSRDRGLTNSPLHF. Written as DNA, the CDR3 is TGTGCCAGCAGCTCGCGGGACAGGGGGCTAACAAATTCACCCCTCCACTTT. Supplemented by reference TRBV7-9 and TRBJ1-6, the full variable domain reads DTGVSQNPRHKITKRGQNVTFRCDPISEHNRLYWYRQTLGQGPEFLTYFQNEAQLEKSRLLSDRFSAERPKGSFSTLEIQRTEQGDSAMYLCASSSRDRGLTNSPLHFGNGTRLTVT.

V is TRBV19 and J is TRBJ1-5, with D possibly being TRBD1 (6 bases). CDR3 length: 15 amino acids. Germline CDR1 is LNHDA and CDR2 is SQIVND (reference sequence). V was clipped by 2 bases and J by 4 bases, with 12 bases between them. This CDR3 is CASSIWGLGNQPQHF. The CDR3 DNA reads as TGTGCCAGTAGTATATGGGGGCTAGGTAATCAGCCCCAGCATTTT.

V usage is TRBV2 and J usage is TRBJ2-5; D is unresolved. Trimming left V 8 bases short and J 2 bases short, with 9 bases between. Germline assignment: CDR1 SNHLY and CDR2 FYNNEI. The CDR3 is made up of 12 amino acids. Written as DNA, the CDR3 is TGTGCCAGCGGCCGGGTGCAAGAGACCCAGTACTTC. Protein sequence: CASGRVQETQYF.

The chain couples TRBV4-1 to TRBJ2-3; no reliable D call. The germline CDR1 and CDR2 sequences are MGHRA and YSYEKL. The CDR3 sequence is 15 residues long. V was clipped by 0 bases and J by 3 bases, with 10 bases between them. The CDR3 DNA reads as TGCGCCAGCAGCCAAGAGCAACGGCAGACAGATACGCAGTATTTT. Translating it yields CASSQEQRQTDTQYF.

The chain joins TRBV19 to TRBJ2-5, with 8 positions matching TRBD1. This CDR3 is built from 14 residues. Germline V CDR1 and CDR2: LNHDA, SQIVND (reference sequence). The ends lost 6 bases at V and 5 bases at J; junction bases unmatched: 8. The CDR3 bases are TGTGCCAGTAGCACCCAGGGGGCCTGGGAGACCCAGTACTTC. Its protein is CASSTQGAWETQYF.

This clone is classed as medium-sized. CDR3 DNA sequence: TGTGCCAGCAGCTTTTGGGGGGCTCCCCAAGAGACCCAGTACTTC. It encodes CASSFWGAPQETQYF. The chain joins TRBV11-2 to TRBJ2-5; D is tentatively TRBD1 or TRBD2 (6 bases each). Germline values: CDR1 SGHAT, CDR2 FQNNGV. This CDR3 has 15 residues. Trimming took off 3 bases at V and 1 base at J, with 12 bases between the two ends.

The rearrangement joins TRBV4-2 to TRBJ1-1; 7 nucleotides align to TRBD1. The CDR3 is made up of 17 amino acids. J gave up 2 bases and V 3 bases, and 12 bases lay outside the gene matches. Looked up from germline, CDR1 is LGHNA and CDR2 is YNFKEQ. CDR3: CASSHDHRDRFNTEAFF. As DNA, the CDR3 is TGTGCCAGCAGCCACGACCACCGGGACAGATTTAACACTGAAGCTTTCTTT.